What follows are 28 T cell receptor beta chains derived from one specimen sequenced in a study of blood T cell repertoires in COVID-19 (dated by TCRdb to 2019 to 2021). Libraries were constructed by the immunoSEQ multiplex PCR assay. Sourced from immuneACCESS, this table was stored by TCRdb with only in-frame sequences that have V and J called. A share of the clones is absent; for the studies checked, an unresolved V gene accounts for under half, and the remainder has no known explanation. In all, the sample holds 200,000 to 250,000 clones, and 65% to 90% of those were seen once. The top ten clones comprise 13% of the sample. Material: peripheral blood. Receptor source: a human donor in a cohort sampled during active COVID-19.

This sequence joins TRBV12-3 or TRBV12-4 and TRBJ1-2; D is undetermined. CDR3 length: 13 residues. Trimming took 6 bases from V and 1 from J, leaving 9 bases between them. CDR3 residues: CASRSTVNYGYTF. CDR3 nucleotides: TGTGCCAGCAGATCAACAGTTAACTATGGCTACACCTTC.

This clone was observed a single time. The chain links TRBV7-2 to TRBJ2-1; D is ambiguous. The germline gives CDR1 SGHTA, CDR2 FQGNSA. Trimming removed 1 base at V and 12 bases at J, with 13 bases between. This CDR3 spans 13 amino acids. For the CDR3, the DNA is TGTGCCAGCAGCTTAGATCTGGCGGCCCGGCAGTTCTTC. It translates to CASSLDLAARQFF.

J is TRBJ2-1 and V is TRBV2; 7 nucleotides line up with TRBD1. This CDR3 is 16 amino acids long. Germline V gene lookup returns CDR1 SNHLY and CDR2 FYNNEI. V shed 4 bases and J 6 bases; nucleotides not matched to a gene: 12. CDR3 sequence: CASSGTLRGQGNEQFF. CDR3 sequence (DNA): TGTGCCAGCAGTGGTACGTTGAGGGGGCAGGGCAATGAGCAGTTCTTC.

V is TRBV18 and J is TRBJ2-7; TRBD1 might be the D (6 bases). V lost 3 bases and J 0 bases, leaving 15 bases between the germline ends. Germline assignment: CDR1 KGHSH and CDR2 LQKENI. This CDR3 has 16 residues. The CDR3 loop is CASSPEVGGSSYEQYF. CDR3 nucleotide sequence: TGTGCCAGCTCACCTGAAGTAGGGGGTTCCTCCTACGAGCAGTACTTC.

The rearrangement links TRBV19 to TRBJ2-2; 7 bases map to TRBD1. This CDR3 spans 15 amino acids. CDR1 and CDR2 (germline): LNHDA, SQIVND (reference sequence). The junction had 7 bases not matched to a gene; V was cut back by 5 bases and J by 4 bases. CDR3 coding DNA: TGTGCCAGTAGTCCGACAGGGCTCCGCACCGGGGAGCTGTTTTTT. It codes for CASSPTGLRTGELFF.

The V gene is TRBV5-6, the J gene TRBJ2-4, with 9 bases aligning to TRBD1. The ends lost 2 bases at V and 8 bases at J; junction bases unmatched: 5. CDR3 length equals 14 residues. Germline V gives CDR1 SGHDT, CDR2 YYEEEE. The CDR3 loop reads CASSFGQGLYIQYF. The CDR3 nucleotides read TGTGCCAGCAGCTTCGGACAGGGGCTATACATTCAGTACTTC. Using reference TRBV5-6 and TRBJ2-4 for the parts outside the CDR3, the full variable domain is DAGVTQSPTHLIKTRGQQVTLRCSPKSGHDTVSWYQQALGQGPQFIFQYYEEEERQRGNFPDRFSGHQFPNYSSELNVNALLLGDSALYLCASSFGQGLYIQYFGAGTRLSVL.

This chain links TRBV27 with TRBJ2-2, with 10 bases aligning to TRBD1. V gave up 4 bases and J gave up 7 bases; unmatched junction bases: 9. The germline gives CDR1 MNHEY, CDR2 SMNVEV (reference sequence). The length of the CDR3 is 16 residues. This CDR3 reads CASSSPSTGGNGELFF. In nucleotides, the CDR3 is TGTGCCAGCAGTTCGCCTTCGACAGGGGGCAACGGGGAGCTGTTTTTT.

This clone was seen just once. CDR3 protein: CASSLLAGLLLETQYF. The CDR3 DNA follows: TGTGCCAGCAGCTTGCTAGCGGGGCTTCTCTTGGAGACCCAGTACTTC. The chain links TRBV5-6 to TRBJ2-5; 9 nucleotides line up with TRBD2. V was clipped by 1 base and J by 5 bases; unmatched bases: 9. Looked up from germline, CDR1 is SGHDT and CDR2 is YYEEEE. CDR3 size: 16 residues.

This CDR3 is CASSEGLAGDTQYF. CDR3 in DNA: TGTGCCAGCAGTGAAGGGCTAGCGGGAGATACGCAGTATTTT. The V and J genes are TRBV2 and TRBJ2-3; 8 bases are shared with TRBD2. The CDR3 loop spans 14 amino acids. The V gene's germline CDR1 is SNHLY and CDR2 FYNNEI. V lost 1 base, J lost 5 bases, and 2 bases stayed unmatched.

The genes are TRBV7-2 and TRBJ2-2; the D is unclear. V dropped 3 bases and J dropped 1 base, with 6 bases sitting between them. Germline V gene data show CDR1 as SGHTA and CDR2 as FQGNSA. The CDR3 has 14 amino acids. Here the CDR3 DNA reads TGTGCCAGCAGCTTTTCGGGGAACACCGGGGAGCTGTTTTTT. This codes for CASSFSGNTGELFF.

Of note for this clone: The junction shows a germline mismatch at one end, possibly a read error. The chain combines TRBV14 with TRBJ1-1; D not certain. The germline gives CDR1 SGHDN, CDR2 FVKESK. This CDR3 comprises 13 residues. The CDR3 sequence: CASSQAMNSEAFF. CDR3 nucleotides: TGTGCCAGCAGCCAAGCCATGAACAGTGAAGCTTTCTTT.

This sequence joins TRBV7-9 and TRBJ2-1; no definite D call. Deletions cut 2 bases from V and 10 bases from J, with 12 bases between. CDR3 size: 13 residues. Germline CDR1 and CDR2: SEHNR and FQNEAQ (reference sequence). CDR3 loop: CASSLIEFREQFF. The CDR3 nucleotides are TGTGCCAGCAGCTTAATCGAGTTTCGGGAGCAGTTCTTC.

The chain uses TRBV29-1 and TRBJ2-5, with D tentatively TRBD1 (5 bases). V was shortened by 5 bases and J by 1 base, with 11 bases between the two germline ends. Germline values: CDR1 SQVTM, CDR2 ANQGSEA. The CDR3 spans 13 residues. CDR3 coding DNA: TGCAGCGTTCGGCCCCAGGGCCAAGAGACCCAGTACTTC. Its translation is CSVRPQGQETQYF.

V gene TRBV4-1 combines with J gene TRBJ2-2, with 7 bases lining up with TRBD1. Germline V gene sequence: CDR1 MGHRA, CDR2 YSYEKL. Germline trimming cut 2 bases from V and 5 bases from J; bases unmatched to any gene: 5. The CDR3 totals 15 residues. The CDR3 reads CASSQIQGRTGELFF. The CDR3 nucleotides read TGCGCCAGCAGCCAAATACAGGGGAGAACCGGGGAGCTGTTTTTT.

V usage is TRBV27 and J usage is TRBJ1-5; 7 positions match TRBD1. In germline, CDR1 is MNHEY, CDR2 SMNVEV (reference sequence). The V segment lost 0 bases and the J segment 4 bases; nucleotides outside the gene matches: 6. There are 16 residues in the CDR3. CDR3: CASSLSGTAINQPQHF. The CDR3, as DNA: TGTGCCAGCAGTTTATCTGGGACAGCCATAAATCAGCCCCAGCATTTT.

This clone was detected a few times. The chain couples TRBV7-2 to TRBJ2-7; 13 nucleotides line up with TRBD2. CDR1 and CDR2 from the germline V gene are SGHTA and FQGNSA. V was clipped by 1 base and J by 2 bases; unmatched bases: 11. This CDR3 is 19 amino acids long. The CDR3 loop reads CASSLDPPGLAGTTYEQYF. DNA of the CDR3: TGTGCCAGCAGCTTAGATCCCCCGGGACTAGCGGGGACCACCTACGAGCAGTACTTC.

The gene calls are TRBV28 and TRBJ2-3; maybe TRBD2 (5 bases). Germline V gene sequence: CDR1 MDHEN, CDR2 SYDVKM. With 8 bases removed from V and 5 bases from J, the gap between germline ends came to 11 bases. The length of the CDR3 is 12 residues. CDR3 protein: CASSAAGDTQYF. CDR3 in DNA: TGTGCCAGCTCCGCCGCGGGAGATACGCAGTATTTT.

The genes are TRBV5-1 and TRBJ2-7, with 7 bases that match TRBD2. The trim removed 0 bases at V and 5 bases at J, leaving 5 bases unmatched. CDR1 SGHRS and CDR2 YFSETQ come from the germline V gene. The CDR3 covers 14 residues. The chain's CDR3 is CASSLVAGDHEQYF. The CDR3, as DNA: TGCGCCAGCAGCTTGGTGGCGGGAGACCACGAGCAGTACTTC.

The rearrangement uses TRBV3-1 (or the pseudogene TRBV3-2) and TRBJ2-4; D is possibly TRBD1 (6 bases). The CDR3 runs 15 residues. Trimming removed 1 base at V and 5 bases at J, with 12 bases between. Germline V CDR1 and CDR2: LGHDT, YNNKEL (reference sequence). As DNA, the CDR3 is TGTGCCAGCAGCCAAGGGCACAGGGTTGAAAACATTCAGTACTTC. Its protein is CASSQGHRVENIQYF.

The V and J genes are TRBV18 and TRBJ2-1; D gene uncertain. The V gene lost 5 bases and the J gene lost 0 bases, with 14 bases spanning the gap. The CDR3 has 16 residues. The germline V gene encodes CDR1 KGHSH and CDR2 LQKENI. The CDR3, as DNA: TGTGCCAGCTCAGCCACTACTATAAGCTCCTACAATGAGCAGTTCTTC. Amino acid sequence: CASSATTISSYNEQFF.

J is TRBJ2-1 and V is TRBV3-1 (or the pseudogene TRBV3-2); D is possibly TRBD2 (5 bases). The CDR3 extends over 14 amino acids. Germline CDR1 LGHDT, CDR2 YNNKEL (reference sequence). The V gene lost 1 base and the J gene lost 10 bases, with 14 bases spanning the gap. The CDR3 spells CASSQVWWEQEQFF. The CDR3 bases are TGTGCCAGCAGCCAAGTCTGGTGGGAGCAAGAGCAGTTCTTC.

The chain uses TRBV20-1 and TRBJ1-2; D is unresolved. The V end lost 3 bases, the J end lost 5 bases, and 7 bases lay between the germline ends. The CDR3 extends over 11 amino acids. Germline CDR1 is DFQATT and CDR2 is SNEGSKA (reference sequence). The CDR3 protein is CSARSGYGYTF. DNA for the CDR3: TGCAGTGCTAGGTCCGGGTATGGCTACACCTTC.

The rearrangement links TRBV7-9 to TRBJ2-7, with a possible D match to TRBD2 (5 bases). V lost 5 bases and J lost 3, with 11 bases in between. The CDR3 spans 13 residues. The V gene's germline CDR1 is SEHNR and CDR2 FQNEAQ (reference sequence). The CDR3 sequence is CASSDTGSYEQYF. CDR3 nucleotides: TGTGCCAGCAGCGACACTGGGAGCTACGAGCAGTACTTC.

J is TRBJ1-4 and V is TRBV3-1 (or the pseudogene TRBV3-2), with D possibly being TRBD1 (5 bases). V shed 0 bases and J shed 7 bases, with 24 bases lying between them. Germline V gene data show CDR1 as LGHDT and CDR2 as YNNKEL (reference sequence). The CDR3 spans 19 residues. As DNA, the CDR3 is TGTGCCAGCAGCCAAGATGGGCGGACACTCCTTTCCTCGTCTGAAAAACTGTTTTTT. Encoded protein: CASSQDGRTLLSSSEKLFF.

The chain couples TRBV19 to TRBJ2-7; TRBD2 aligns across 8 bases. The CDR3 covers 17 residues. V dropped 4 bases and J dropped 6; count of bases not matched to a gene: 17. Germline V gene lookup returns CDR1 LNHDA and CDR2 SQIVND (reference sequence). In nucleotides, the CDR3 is TGTGCCAGTAGTACCCTCCCGGGTAGCGGGAACCTTCGCGAGCAGTACTTC. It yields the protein CASSTLPGSGNLREQYF.

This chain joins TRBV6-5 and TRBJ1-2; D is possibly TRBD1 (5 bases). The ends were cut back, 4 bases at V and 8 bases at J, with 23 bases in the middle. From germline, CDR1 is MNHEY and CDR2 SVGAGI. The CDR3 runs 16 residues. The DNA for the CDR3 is TGTGCCAGCAGTTCCCGCGGGACCTCCCGCATAACAGGCTACACCTTC. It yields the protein CASSSRGTSRITGYTF.

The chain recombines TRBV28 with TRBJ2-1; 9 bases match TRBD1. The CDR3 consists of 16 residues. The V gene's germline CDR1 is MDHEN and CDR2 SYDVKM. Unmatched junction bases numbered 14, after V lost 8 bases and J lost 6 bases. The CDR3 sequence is CASHPGTGTVGNEQFF. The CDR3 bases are TGTGCCAGCCATCCCGGGACAGGGACTGTCGGCAATGAGCAGTTCTTC.

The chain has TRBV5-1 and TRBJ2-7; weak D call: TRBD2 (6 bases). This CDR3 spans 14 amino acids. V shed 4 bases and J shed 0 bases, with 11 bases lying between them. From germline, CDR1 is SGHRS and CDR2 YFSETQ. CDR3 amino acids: CASSPAGTSYEQYF. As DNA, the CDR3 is TGCGCCAGCAGCCCGGCGGGGACCTCCTACGAGCAGTACTTC.